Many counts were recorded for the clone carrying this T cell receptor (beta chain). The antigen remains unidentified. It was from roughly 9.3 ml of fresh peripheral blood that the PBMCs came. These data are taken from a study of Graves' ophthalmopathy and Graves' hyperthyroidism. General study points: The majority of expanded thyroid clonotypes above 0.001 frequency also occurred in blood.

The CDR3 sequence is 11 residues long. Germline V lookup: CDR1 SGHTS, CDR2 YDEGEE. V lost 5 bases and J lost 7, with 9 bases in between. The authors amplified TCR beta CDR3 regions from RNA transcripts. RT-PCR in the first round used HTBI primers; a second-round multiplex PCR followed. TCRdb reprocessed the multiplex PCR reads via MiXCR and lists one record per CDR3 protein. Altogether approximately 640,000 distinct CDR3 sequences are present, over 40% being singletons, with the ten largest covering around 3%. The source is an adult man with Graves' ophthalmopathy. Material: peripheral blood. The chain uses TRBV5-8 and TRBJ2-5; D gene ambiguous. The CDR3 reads CASRETGTQYF. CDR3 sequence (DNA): TGTGCCAGCAGGGAAACGGGGACCCAGTACTTC.